This T cell receptor beta chain comes out of a study of PD-1 blockade in classical Hodgkin lymphoma. The study, taken as a whole, reports: Relapsed/refractory patients reportedly had lower baseline diversity than newly diagnosed patients. Baseline diversity resembling that of newly diagnosed patients was seen in complete responders.

Sequencing used immunoSEQ multiplex PCR; TCRdb keeps in-frame clones, though not all of them. The sample comprises about 94,000 clones, 85% to 90% of which are singletons, and around a tenth rests with the top ten. Turning to this clone: Its target is unknown.

All patients experienced relapse after autologous stem cell transplantation, and brentuximab vedotin exposure was variable. The clonotype comes from a human donor with classical Hodgkin lymphoma. This specimen was peripheral blood mononuclear cells (PBMCs), taken before the second cycle of nivolumab.

The CDR3 here is CASSRLAGGPVSYNEQFF. In DNA form, the CDR3 reads TGCGCCAGCAGCCGACTAGCGGGGGGGCCGGTATCCTACAATGAGCAGTTCTTC. The J gene is TRBJ2-1, the V gene TRBV5-1; 14 bases match TRBD2. J was trimmed by 1 base and V by 4 bases; bases with no gene match: 7. Germline assignment: CDR1 SGHRS and CDR2 YFSETQ. This CDR3 has 18 amino acids.